Here is one T cell receptor beta chain with its context. How the authors handled the data: By means of reference gene primer amplification, nucleated cell counts were estimated. TCRdb keeps only in-frame clones here, not all; method: immunoSEQ multiplex PCR. From that table come the V and J calls and clone size; the DNA was used to work out D and trimming. The sample consists of approximately 130,000 clones, about 76% of them appearing once. These data are taken from a study of blood T cell repertoires in COVID-19. At the level of the study: Sources were T cells, B-cell-depleted T cells, or PBMCs; the material itself was cDNA or gDNA.

The CDR3 loop spans 14 amino acids. The V gene lost 2 bases and the J gene lost 7 bases, with 14 bases spanning the gap. From germline, CDR1 is SGHAT and CDR2 FQNNGV. This sequence joins TRBV11-2 and TRBJ1-1; D perhaps matches TRBD1 (5 bases). This clonotype was sampled from a woman in her sixties with active or convalescent COVID-19. Specimen: peripheral blood. In DNA, the CDR3 is TGTGCCAGCAGCTTATCAGCGGGACCAGATGAAGCTTTCTTT. It yields the protein CASSLSAGPDEAFF.